This T cell receptor (beta chain) is drawn from a study of radiotherapy plus CTLA-4 blockade in lung cancer. V was trimmed by 3 bases and J by 0 bases, leaving 9 bases between them. In germline, CDR1 is SGDLS, CDR2 YYNGEE. CDR3 length: 15 amino acids. The protocol was immunoSEQ multiplex PCR, while the TCRdb copy is restricted to in-frame clones and leaves out a portion. Counted here are roughly 54,000 clones, more than 65% occurring once; the ten biggest clones make up 3.2%. In chemo-refractory metastatic non-small-cell lung cancer, patients got ipilimumab CTLA-4 blockade together with focal radiation.

The specimen comprised peripheral blood, sampled from a patient treated with radiotherapy plus ipilimumab. The sequence derives from a human donor with non-small cell lung cancer who had a partial response to radiotherapy plus ipilimumab. The J gene is TRBJ1-4, the V gene TRBV9; no clear D. Here the CDR3 DNA reads TGTGCCAGCAGCGCTCTCGGGGCAACTAATGAAAAACTGTTTTTT. Its translation is CASSALGATNEKLFF.